Each of the 23 T cell receptor beta chains below was sequenced from the same sample in a study of shared clonotypes between healthy human individuals. Here immunoSEQ multiplex PCR was the method, and the copy in TCRdb shows in-frame clones only, minus some. The table lists 550,000 to 800,000 clones, about 90% of them singletons. The material sequenced was memory CD8+ T cells from PBMCs. The subset here: CD45RO+ cells pooled with CCR7-negative TemRA cells. These receptor sequences come from a man younger than 35 in good health. Some clones in this sample may be carry-over from other donors' samples.

The chain couples TRBV27 to TRBJ2-2; 10 nucleotides match TRBD1. Germline V gives CDR1 MNHEY, CDR2 SMNVEV (reference sequence). With V trimmed by 4 bases and J by 2 bases, 4 bases remained unmatched. The length of the CDR3 is 16 residues. The CDR3 DNA is TGTGCCAGCAGTTCGTGGACAGGGGGTAACACCGGGGAGCTGTTTTTT. Residues: CASSSWTGGNTGELFF.

The chain couples TRBV2 to TRBJ2-7; the match to TRBD1 covers 9 bases. The CDR3 loop spans 15 amino acids. The junction had 5 bases not matched to a gene; V was cut back by 4 bases and J by 1 base. CDR1 is SNHLY and CDR2 is FYNNEI in the germline V gene. CDR3 protein: CASSGRDRASYEQYF. CDR3 DNA sequence: TGTGCCAGCAGTGGCCGGGACAGGGCATCCTACGAGCAGTACTTC.

CDR3 loop: CASRMSGSSYEQYF. DNA for the CDR3: TGTGCCAGCAGAATGAGCGGGTCCTCCTACGAGCAGTACTTC. V gene TRBV28 combines with J gene TRBJ2-7; possible D gene TRBD2, 6 bases. This CDR3 is built from 14 residues. V lost 6 bases to trimming and J lost 0 bases, with 12 bases between them. Germline lookup yields CDR1 MDHEN and CDR2 SYDVKM. The entire variable domain, with the rest obtained from reference TRBV28 and TRBJ2-7, is as follows: DVKVTQSSRYLVKRTGEKVFLECVQDMDHENMFWYRQDPGLGLRLIYFSYDVKMKEKGDIPEGYSVSREKKERFSLILESASTNQTSMYLCASRMSGSSYEQYFGPGTRLTVT.

This clone was found a few times. CDR3 coding DNA: TGTGCCAGCCAGGGGGCAGACTATGGCTACACCTTC. Protein: CASQGADYGYTF. The rearrangement links TRBV10-3 to TRBJ1-2; 8 bases are a match to TRBD1. The CDR3 runs 12 residues. V shed 10 bases and J 3 bases; nucleotides not matched to a gene: 4. Germline assignment: CDR1 ENHRY and CDR2 SYGVKD.

V usage is TRBV10-3 and J usage is TRBJ2-7; 13 nucleotides match TRBD2. CDR1 and CDR2 (germline): ENHRY, SYGVKD. The CDR3 runs 14 residues. With V trimmed by 6 bases and J by 5 bases, 4 bases remained unmatched. The CDR3 sequence: CAIRGGLAGDEQYF. The CDR3, as DNA: TGTGCCATCAGAGGAGGACTAGCGGGAGACGAGCAGTACTTC.

This sequence joins TRBV9 and TRBJ2-7; 9 bases align to TRBD1. Trimming cost V 5 bases and J 5 bases; bases outside gene matches: 11. Germline V gives CDR1 SGDLS, CDR2 YYNGEE. CDR3 length equals 15 residues. CDR3 residues: CASSEAGTGSNEQYF. The CDR3 coding sequence is TGTGCCAGCAGTGAAGCCGGGACAGGGAGTAACGAGCAGTACTTC.

The chain links TRBV27 to TRBJ1-1; D possibly corresponds to TRBD1 (5 bases). V shed 3 bases and J shed 4 bases, with 12 bases lying between them. Looked up from germline, CDR1 is MNHEY and CDR2 is SMNVEV (reference sequence). The CDR3 extends over 14 amino acids. The CDR3 loop reads CASSFSRRGTEAFF. CDR3 DNA sequence: TGTGCCAGCAGTTTTTCAAGGAGGGGCACTGAAGCTTTCTTT.

The J gene is TRBJ2-7, the V gene TRBV5-5, with D tentatively TRBD1 or TRBD2 (6 bases each). Deletions cut 6 bases from V and 6 bases from J, with 10 bases between. There are 11 residues in the CDR3. Germline CDR1 is SGHKS and CDR2 is YYEKEE (reference sequence). The CDR3 loop is CASTWGAEQYF. CDR3 in DNA: TGTGCCAGCACCTGGGGGGCCGAGCAGTACTTC.

This clone was counted once. This chain joins TRBV27 and TRBJ2-1; possibly TRBD2 for D (6 bases). Trimming removed 9 bases at V and 0 bases at J, with 12 bases between. This CDR3 contains 14 residues. The germline V gene encodes CDR1 MNHEY and CDR2 SMNVEV (reference sequence). The CDR3 loop reads CASRSGSSYNEQFF. CDR3 nucleotides: TGTGCCAGTCGTAGCGGTAGCTCCTACAATGAGCAGTTCTTC.

This clone was seen a single time. Here the CDR3 DNA reads TGTGCCTGGAGTGAACGGAGGTGGAGAGATACGCAGTATTTT. Amino acids: CAWSERRWRDTQYF. The gene calls are TRBV30 and TRBJ2-3, with TRBD2 as a possible D gene (5 bases). Per the germline V gene, CDR1 is GTSNPN and CDR2 is SVGIG (reference sequence). The CDR3 extends over 14 amino acids. Trimming cost V 1 base and J 5 bases, with 13 bases left between them.

The chain has TRBV4-3 and TRBJ2-7; TRBD1 or TRBD2 may be the D gene (5 bases each). V was shortened by 1 base and J by 2 bases, with 12 bases between the two germline ends. CDR1 is LGHNA and CDR2 is YSLEER in the germline V gene. This CDR3 comprises 15 residues. In nucleotides, the CDR3 is TGCGCCAGCAGCCAAGGTCCGGGACCGACCTACGAGCAGTACTTC. Residues: CASSQGPGPTYEQYF.

The rearrangement links TRBV7-9 to TRBJ2-7; 8 bases line up with TRBD1. CDR3 length equals 14 residues. Germline assignment: CDR1 SEHNR and CDR2 FQNEAQ (reference sequence). The V segment lost 5 bases and the J segment 4 bases; nucleotides outside the gene matches: 7. CDR3 bases: TGTGCCAGCAGCCCACCGGGACAGGATTACGAGCAGTACTTC. It codes for CASSPPGQDYEQYF.

This clone was counted once. The sample holds other DNA sequences that translate to the same CDR3. The chain recombines TRBV29-1 with TRBJ1-1, with a tentative D call TRBD1 (6 bases). The CDR3 totals 12 residues. Per the germline V gene, CDR1 is SQVTM and CDR2 is ANQGSEA. V lost 4 bases and J lost 1, with 7 bases in between. The CDR3 sequence: CSVVGQNTEAFF. In DNA form, the CDR3 reads TGCAGCGTTGTGGGACAGAACACTGAAGCTTTCTTT.

This clone has just one count. The chain joins TRBV5-1 to TRBJ2-7; TRBD1 is a possible D gene (6 bases). The CDR3 spans 14 residues. Trimming removed 2 bases at V and 0 bases at J, with 9 bases between. Looked up from germline, CDR1 is SGHRS and CDR2 is YFSETQ. The CDR3 DNA reads as TGCGCCAGCAGCTTCCGGGACAACTCCTACGAGCAGTACTTC. Protein: CASSFRDNSYEQYF.

The rearrangement joins TRBV7-2 to TRBJ2-1; tentative D call: TRBD1 (5 bases). V was clipped by 1 base and J by 14 bases, with 21 bases between them. From germline, CDR1 is SGHTA and CDR2 FQGNSA. The CDR3 has 15 residues. Here the CDR3 reads CASSLVGQGDPRKFF. For the CDR3, the DNA is TGTGCCAGCAGCTTAGTCGGGCAGGGCGACCCCAGGAAGTTCTTC.

The chain joins TRBV19 to TRBJ1-5; D is ambiguous. The CDR3 sequence is 12 residues long. Germline lookup yields CDR1 LNHDA and CDR2 SQIVND (reference sequence). V was pared by 7 bases and J by 9 bases, with 13 bases between. As DNA, the CDR3 is TGTGCCAGTACTCTTTTGGTTCCGCCCCAGCATTTT. This codes for CASTLLVPPQHF. Based on the CDR3 plus reference TRBV19 and TRBJ1-5, the full variable domain is DGGITQSPKYLFRKEGQNVTLSCEQNLNHDAMYWYRQDPGQGLRLIYYSQIVNDFQKGDIAEGYSVSREKKESFPLTVTSAQKNPTAFYLCASTLLVPPQHFGDGTRLSIL.

The chain uses TRBV28 and TRBJ1-4, with D hard to call. Between the trimmed V and J ends, which lost 1 base and 5 bases, there was a span of 8 bases. The CDR3 is made up of 14 amino acids. From germline, CDR1 is MDHEN and CDR2 SYDVKM. The CDR3 DNA reads as TGTGCCAGCAGTTTATCGGGATCGAATGAAAAACTGTTTTTT. This codes for CASSLSGSNEKLFF.

The chain links TRBV6-1 to TRBJ2-1, with 13 bases aligning to TRBD2. Germline-derived CDR1 and CDR2 are MNHNS and SASEGT. The V and J ends lost 3 bases and 4 bases, in that order; junction bases with no gene match: 9. The CDR3 loop spans 18 amino acids. The CDR3 here is CASSDHIPGLAGYNEQFF. CDR3 nucleotides: TGTGCCAGCAGTGACCATATACCGGGACTAGCGGGATACAATGAGCAGTTCTTC.

The V and J genes are TRBV5-1 and TRBJ1-1; 11 bases match TRBD1. The V and J ends lost 4 bases and 4 bases, in that order; junction bases with no gene match: 9. Germline V lookup: CDR1 SGHRS, CDR2 YFSETQ. The CDR3 runs 16 residues. This CDR3 reads CASSGEPGQGGTEAFF. DNA for the CDR3: TGCGCCAGCAGCGGCGAACCGGGACAGGGGGGCACTGAAGCTTTCTTT.

V usage is TRBV4-2 and J usage is TRBJ2-2, with D perhaps matching TRBD2 (5 bases). From germline, CDR1 is LGHNA and CDR2 YNFKEQ. V was cut by 4 bases and J by 7 bases, with 13 bases left in between. The CDR3 has 14 amino acids. The DNA of the CDR3 is TGTGCCAGCAGCCTCTCTCCGGGGAACGGGGAGCTGTTTTTT. Its protein product is CASSLSPGNGELFF.

CDR3 in DNA: TGTGCCAGCAGTTTTGCGAGCTCTGGGGCCAACGTCCTGACTTTC. It is translated as CASSFASSGANVLTF. This chain connects TRBV28 to TRBJ2-6; D is undetermined. In germline, CDR1 is MDHEN, CDR2 SYDVKM. V was pared by 3 bases and J by 0 bases, with 6 bases between. This CDR3 comprises 15 residues.

The chain joins TRBV27 to TRBJ2-7; TRBD2 matches at 12 bases. The ends lost 2 bases at V and 4 bases at J; junction bases unmatched: 3. Germline V CDR1 and CDR2: MNHEY, SMNVEV (reference sequence). The CDR3 is 15 residues long. The CDR3 loop is CASSLRLAGGYEQYF. CDR3 sequence (DNA): TGTGCCAGCAGTTTAAGGCTAGCGGGGGGGTACGAGCAGTACTTC.

The chain uses TRBV28 and TRBJ1-5; D ambiguous. Per the germline V gene, CDR1 is MDHEN and CDR2 is SYDVKM. The CDR3 spans 13 residues. V lost 3 bases and J lost 7, with 10 bases in between. DNA for the CDR3: TGTGCCAGCAGTTTGTCCGTGGTCCAGCCCCAGCATTTT. Translating it yields CASSLSVVQPQHF.